This T cell receptor beta chain stems from a study of blood T cell repertoires in COVID-19. Some clones are missing from TCRdb's copy, which holds only in-frame ones; the method was immunoSEQ multiplex PCR. The sample has 200,000 to 250,000 clones, 84% seen once. Cohort allocation depended upon clinical history that participants reported. V was pared by 0 bases and J by 5 bases, with 13 bases between. Per the germline V gene, CDR1 is MNHNS and CDR2 is SASEGT. This CDR3 has 15 amino acids. The rearrangement joins TRBV6-1 to TRBJ2-5; tentatively, D is TRBD1 (6 bases). Input material: PBMCs or T cells enriched from blood (not recorded which). This TCR was sampled from a middle-aged woman who had recovered from COVID-19. This chain's CDR3 is CASSEAWGHRETQYF. In DNA form, the CDR3 reads TGTGCCAGCAGTGAAGCGTGGGGACATAGGGAGACCCAGTACTTC.